The 27 T cell receptor beta chains in this list originate from one sample, sequenced in a study of cytomegalovirus exposure and HLA in healthy donors. Measured with immunoSEQ multiplex PCR; TCRdb has only the in-frame clones, and not every one. The sample has about 130,000 clones; approximately 92% are singletons. Material for sequencing was PBMCs. Every receptor here comes from a woman younger than 30 in good health and CMV-seropositive.

The chain recombines TRBV5-1 with TRBJ1-1; D call uncertain. The CDR3 spans 13 residues. Germline-derived CDR1 and CDR2 are SGHRS and YFSETQ. V was clipped by 3 bases and J by 5 bases, with 11 bases between them. CDR3 coding DNA: TGCGCCAGCAGCTGGGGAGACATAACTGAAGCTTTCTTT. This encodes CASSWGDITEAFF.

The chain has TRBV7-8 and TRBJ2-2; tentative D call: TRBD1 (6 bases). The CDR3 spans 13 residues. Trimming took 4 bases from V and 6 from J, leaving 9 bases between them. Germline values: CDR1 SGHVS, CDR2 FQNEAQ. Written as DNA, the CDR3 is TGTGCCAGCAGCTCCACAGGGTCCGGGGAGCTGTTTTTT. Amino acids: CASSSTGSGELFF.

This chain links TRBV19 with TRBJ2-2; D is possibly TRBD2 (6 bases). The CDR3 has 14 amino acids. The V and J ends lost 3 bases and 5 bases respectively, with 10 bases between them. Germline CDR1 and CDR2: LNHDA and SQIVND (reference sequence). The CDR3 nucleotides read TGTGCCAGTAGTATTGGAGGGAGGACCGGGGAGCTGTTTTTT. It translates to CASSIGGRTGELFF. The variable domain in full, with the rest retrieved from reference TRBV19 and TRBJ2-2, is DGGITQSPKYLFRKEGQNVTLSCEQNLNHDAMYWYRQDPGQGLRLIYYSQIVNDFQKGDIAEGYSVSREKKESFPLTVTSAQKNPTAFYLCASSIGGRTGELFFGEGSRLTVL.

This chain joins TRBV10-3 and TRBJ2-1; possible D gene TRBD2, 5 bases. Germline CDR1 reads ENHRY; CDR2 reads SYGVKD. The CDR3 consists of 13 residues. With 9 bases removed from V and 6 bases from J, the gap between germline ends came to 15 bases. CDR3 sequence: CAIREGLSNEQFF. The DNA of the CDR3 is TGTGCCATACGCGAGGGCCTCAGCAATGAGCAGTTCTTC.

The genes are TRBV7-2 and TRBJ2-3, with D unresolved. Trimming shortened V by 5 bases and J by 1 base, and 10 bases separated the two germline ends. CDR3 length: 14 amino acids. The germline CDR1 and CDR2 sequences are SGHTA and FQGNSA. DNA of the CDR3: TGTGCCAGCAGCCCAACCGAGCGCACAGATACGCAGTATTTT. Protein sequence: CASSPTERTDTQYF.

The chain joins TRBV4-1 to TRBJ1-2; D unresolved. Germline lookup yields CDR1 MGHRA and CDR2 YSYEKL. The CDR3 has 14 amino acids. Trimming shortened V by 1 base and J by 5 bases, and 11 bases separated the two germline ends. The CDR3 spells CASSQGARRYGYTF. The CDR3 DNA reads TGCGCCAGCAGCCAAGGCGCCAGGAGGTATGGCTACACCTTC.

V gene TRBV2 combines with J gene TRBJ2-7; D is unclear. The V end lost 1 base, the J end lost 3 bases, and 7 bases lay between the germline ends. The germline gives CDR1 SNHLY, CDR2 FYNNEI. The CDR3 has 13 residues. For the CDR3, the DNA is TGTGCCAGCAGTGAAGATGTGTACTACGAGCAGTACTTC. This codes for CASSEDVYYEQYF.

The rearrangement uses TRBV4-1 and TRBJ2-7; no clear D. The germline V and J ends were trimmed by 1 base and 1 base, with 11 bases remaining between them. This CDR3 has 15 amino acids. In germline, CDR1 is MGHRA, CDR2 YSYEKL. Here the CDR3 reads CASSQVLRVSYEQYF. In DNA form, the CDR3 reads TGCGCCAGCAGCCAAGTGTTACGGGTATCCTACGAGCAGTACTTC.

V and J are TRBV6-4 and TRBJ1-2; tentatively, D is TRBD1 (5 bases). Germline CDR1 MRHNA, CDR2 SNTAGT. Trimming took off 4 bases at V and 4 bases at J, with 13 bases between the two ends. The CDR3 extends over 14 amino acids. CDR3 nucleotides: TGTGCCAGCAGTGCTGAGGCAGGGTCCTATGGCTACACCTTC. This gives the protein CASSAEAGSYGYTF.

The CDR3 DNA follows: TGTGCCAGCAGCTTAGCCACCACTCGCTACAATGAGCAGTTCTTC. This sequence encodes CASSLATTRYNEQFF. This chain links TRBV7-2 with TRBJ2-1; D gene uncertain. The CDR3 covers 15 residues. The V end lost 0 bases, the J end lost 3 bases, and 9 bases lay between the germline ends. Germline-derived CDR1 and CDR2 are SGHTA and FQGNSA.

This clone was observed a handful of times. CDR3 in DNA: TGTGCCAGCAGCTTGGAGACAGGGTTTGGTGGCTACACCTTC. It codes for CASSLETGFGGYTF. The J gene is TRBJ1-2, the V gene TRBV5-5; 7 nucleotides line up with TRBD1. Per germline, CDR1 SGHKS and CDR2 YYEKEE (reference sequence). CDR3 size: 14 residues. Trimming at V came to 0 bases and at J to 7 bases, leaving 6 bases not matched to a gene.

CDR3 sequence: CAWSVQLQETQYF. The CDR3 coding sequence is TGTGCCTGGAGTGTACAGCTCCAAGAGACCCAGTACTTC. The rearrangement joins TRBV30 to TRBJ2-5; D not certain. CDR1 is GTSNPN and CDR2 is SVGIG in the germline V gene (reference sequence). The CDR3 runs to 13 residues. Trimming pared 0 bases from V and 1 base from J, leaving 6 bases between.

This chain links TRBV7-3 with TRBJ2-7, with 7 bases that match TRBD1. The CDR3 has 13 amino acids. From germline, CDR1 is SGHTA and CDR2 FQGTGA. V dropped 2 bases and J dropped 6; count of bases not matched to a gene: 4. In DNA form, the CDR3 reads TGTGCCAGCAGCTTAGATAACAGGGGCGAGCAGTACTTC. Protein product: CASSLDNRGEQYF.

CDR3 nucleotides: TGTGCCAGCAGCTTAGCGGGCAGCTATGGCTACACCTTC. It translates to CASSLAGSYGYTF. The chain recombines TRBV7-2 with TRBJ1-2; D is unresolved. Deletions cut 0 bases from V and 4 bases from J, with 6 bases between. From germline, CDR1 is SGHTA and CDR2 FQGNSA. The length of the CDR3 is 13 residues.

This clone was detected only once. The chain is built from TRBV5-4 and TRBJ1-2, with a possible D match to TRBD1 (5 bases). Germline-derived CDR1 and CDR2 are SGHNT and YYREEE (reference sequence). V lost 2 bases, J lost 6 bases, and 11 bases lay in between. The CDR3 totals 13 residues. The CDR3 is CASSFRVLDGYTF. CDR3 nucleotides: TGTGCCAGCAGCTTCAGGGTCTTGGATGGCTACACCTTC.

The rearrangement uses TRBV27 and TRBJ1-6, with D tentatively TRBD1 (6 bases). V was trimmed by 8 bases and J by 7 bases, leaving 15 bases between them. The CDR3 runs to 14 residues. Germline V lookup: CDR1 MNHEY, CDR2 SMNVEV (reference sequence). The CDR3 is CASWGLNWNSPLHF. CDR3 nucleotides: TGTGCCAGCTGGGGGCTTAATTGGAATTCACCCCTCCACTTT.

The rearrangement joins TRBV4-3 to TRBJ2-1; 7 nucleotides line up with TRBD2. The CDR3 sequence is 16 residues long. V lost 0 bases to trimming and J lost 3 bases; unmatched junction nucleotides: 5. Germline CDR1 reads LGHNA; CDR2 reads YSLEER. The CDR3 DNA follows: TGCGCCAGCAGCCAAGAGGTGGCTAGCGGCTACAATGAGCAGTTCTTC. Amino acid sequence: CASSQEVASGYNEQFF.

The chain employs TRBV25-1 and TRBJ2-7; TRBD1 matches 7 bases. The CDR3 sequence is 17 residues long. Per the germline V gene, CDR1 is MGHDK and CDR2 is SYGVNS. V dropped 1 base and J dropped 2; count of bases not matched to a gene: 11. CDR3 amino acids: CASSELEIDRETYEQYF. The CDR3 DNA reads TGTGCCAGCAGTGAATTGGAGATTGACAGGGAGACCTACGAGCAGTACTTC.

The CDR3 sequence is CASGFKSGGNEQFF. The CDR3 bases are TGTGCTAGTGGTTTTAAGAGCGGGGGGAATGAGCAGTTCTTC. The gene calls are TRBV12-5 and TRBJ2-1; TRBD2 matches 9 bases. Germline CDR1 LGHNT, CDR2 FRNRAP. V was pared by 3 bases and J by 7 bases, with 4 bases of the junction left unmatched. This CDR3 contains 14 residues.

CDR3 DNA: TGTGCCAGCTCGGTTAACAGTGGATCGAACACCGGGGAGCTGTTTTTT. Translation: CASSVNSGSNTGELFF. V is TRBV18 and J is TRBJ2-2; no definite D call. This CDR3 is built from 16 residues. Germline-derived CDR1 and CDR2 are KGHSH and LQKENI. Deletions cut 6 bases from V and 0 bases from J, with 14 bases between.

The rearrangement links TRBV5-4 to TRBJ1-3; D perhaps matches TRBD1 (6 bases). The germline V gene encodes CDR1 SGHNT and CDR2 YYREEE (reference sequence). This CDR3 has 15 residues. Deletions cut 7 bases from V and 0 bases from J, with 14 bases between. DNA for the CDR3: TGTGCCAGCGGCTCTGGACAGAGCTCTGGAAACACCATATATTTT. As protein: CASGSGQSSGNTIYF.

The rearrangement uses TRBV6-5 and TRBJ2-5, with a possible D match to TRBD2 (5 bases). Between the trimmed V and J ends, which lost 6 bases and 5 bases, there was a span of 7 bases. Germline CDR1 MNHEY, CDR2 SVGAGI. This CDR3 has 11 residues. The CDR3 sequence: CASSWRETQYF. The CDR3, as DNA: TGTGCCAGCAGCTGGAGGGAGACCCAGTACTTC.

The chain combines TRBV11-2 with TRBJ2-7; weak D call: TRBD2 (7 bases). This CDR3 is built from 13 residues. CDR1 SGHAT and CDR2 FQNNGV come from the germline V gene. The V end was cut by 8 bases, the J end by 1 base, with 12 bases between. The CDR3 region is CASEGGLSYEQYF. The CDR3 DNA follows: TGTGCCAGCGAGGGGGGACTATCCTACGAGCAGTACTTC.

The chain couples TRBV2 to TRBJ1-2; TRBD1 matches at 7 bases. This CDR3 has 16 residues. V lost 5 bases, J lost 1 base, and 10 bases stayed unmatched. Germline CDR1 reads SNHLY; CDR2 reads FYNNEI. The CDR3 DNA reads as TGTGCCAGCAGTACAGGGGTTTTCAGACTTAACTATGGCTACACCTTC. It is translated as CASSTGVFRLNYGYTF.

This chain links TRBV6-5 with TRBJ2-1; tentatively, D is TRBD1 (7 bases). With 2 bases removed from V and 8 bases from J, the gap between germline ends came to 13 bases. Germline V gene sequence: CDR1 MNHEY, CDR2 SVGAGI. The CDR3 totals 14 residues. This CDR3 reads CASSYTGRGDEQFF. The CDR3 DNA reads TGTGCCAGCAGTTACACCGGCAGGGGGGATGAGCAGTTCTTC.

This chain joins TRBV7-2 and TRBJ2-2, with D maybe TRBD2 (6 bases). CDR1 SGHTA and CDR2 FQGNSA come from the germline V gene. V was clipped by 0 bases and J by 7 bases, with 18 bases between them. This CDR3 is built from 17 residues. The CDR3 sequence: CASSLATVRGGGGELFF. The CDR3 nucleotides read TGTGCCAGCAGCTTAGCGACGGTCCGGGGAGGAGGCGGGGAGCTGTTTTTT.

The chain carries TRBV4-3 and TRBJ1-1; D is perhaps TRBD1 (5 bases). The ends were cut back, 0 bases at V and 11 bases at J, with 13 bases in the middle. Germline values: CDR1 LGHNA, CDR2 YSLEER. The CDR3 spans 13 residues. The chain's CDR3 is CASSQERGLSAFF. DNA of the CDR3: TGCGCCAGCAGCCAAGAGCGGGGCCTGAGCGCTTTCTTT.